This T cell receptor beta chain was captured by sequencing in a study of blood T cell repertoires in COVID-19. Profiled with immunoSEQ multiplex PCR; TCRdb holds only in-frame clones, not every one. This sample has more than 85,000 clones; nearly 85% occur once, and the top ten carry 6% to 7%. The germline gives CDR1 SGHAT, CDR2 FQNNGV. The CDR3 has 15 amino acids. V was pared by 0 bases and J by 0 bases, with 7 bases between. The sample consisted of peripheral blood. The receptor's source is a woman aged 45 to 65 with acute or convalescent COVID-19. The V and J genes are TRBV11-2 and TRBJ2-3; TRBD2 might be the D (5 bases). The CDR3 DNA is TGTGCCAGCAGCTTAGACGGGATTAGCACAGATACGCAGTATTTT. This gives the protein CASSLDGISTDTQYF.